The present entry profiles one T cell receptor beta chain with its context. No antigen is known for it. Specified time point: cycle 4 day 1 (C4D1), after less than 7 weeks of nivolumab. Every patient relapsed after autologous stem cell transplantation, and brentuximab vedotin exposure varied. The sample is drawn from a study of PD-1 blockade in classical Hodgkin lymphoma. The study's findings and limits: Newly diagnosed patients reportedly had lower baseline TCR diversity than healthy donors. TCR diversity in CD4+, not CD8+, cells rose significantly by C4D1.

Germline V gives CDR1 GTSNPN, CDR2 SVGIG (reference sequence). The CDR3 sequence is 13 residues long. The V end lost 3 bases, the J end lost 8 bases, and 16 bases lay between the germline ends. Sequenced by immunoSEQ multiplex PCR; TCRdb stores in-frame clones only, minus some. The data show approximately 38,000 clones, with just over 75% seen just once and around 9.8% held by the top ten. The gene calls are TRBV30 and TRBJ1-2, with D possibly TRBD1 on 6 matching bases. The sequencing used peripheral blood mononuclear cells (PBMCs), collected before the fourth cycle of nivolumab. This clonotype was obtained from a human donor with classical Hodgkin lymphoma. Here the CDR3 DNA reads TGTGCCTGGAGGTATAAGGGGGTCCGGGGCTACACCTTC. This sequence encodes CAWRYKGVRGYTF. Complete variable domain (other parts from reference TRBV30 and TRBJ1-2): SQTIHQWPATLVQPVGSPLSLECTVEGTSNPNLYWYRQAAGRGLQLLFYSVGIGQISSEVPQNLSASRPQDRQFILSSKKLLLSDSGFYLCAWRYKGVRGYTFGSGTRLTVV.